The sequence of this TCR beta chain was determined in a study of blood T cell repertoires in COVID-19. TCRdb keeps only in-frame clones here, not all; method: immunoSEQ multiplex PCR. The profile shows 200,000 to 250,000 clones, approximately 90% of them singletons. The CDR3 is 14 amino acids. The V gene's germline CDR1 is SGHTS and CDR2 YDEGEE. Between the trimmed V and J ends, which lost 3 bases and 0 bases, there was a span of 6 bases. Sequenced material: peripheral blood. This sequence originates from a woman aged 25 to 39 with COVID-19, enrolled during active disease. This chain uses TRBV5-8 with TRBJ1-4, with unresolved D. As DNA, the CDR3 is TGTGCCAGCAGCTCGGTACCAACTAATGAAAAACTGTTTTTT. Its translation: CASSSVPTNEKLFF.